These T cell receptor beta chains were read from a single sample in a study of blood T cell repertoires in COVID-19. TCRdb keeps only in-frame clones here, not all; method: immunoSEQ multiplex PCR. The table has roughly 250,000 clones, around 90% seen once. What was sequenced was PBMCs or T cells enriched from blood (not recorded which). The origin of the receptors is a woman in her thirties with acute COVID-19. CDR3s leave out the opening cysteine and the closing phenylalanine or tryptophan.

j_gene,v_gene,CDR3aa
TRBJ2-5,TRBV2,ASSGAGLAGKETQY
TRBJ2-3,TRBV2,ASSRQPGLGDTQY
TRBJ1-5,TRBV10-3,AISESYTGQLMKPQH
TRBJ2-5,TRBV11-2,ASSRGQGGGETQY
TRBJ2-5,TRBV4-1,ASSQVPGGKETQY
TRBJ1-4,TRBV5-1,ASSGTGQGEKLF
TRBJ1-1,TRBV29-1,SVATGRITEAF
TRBJ2-1,TRBV28,ASSPQGANEQF
TRBJ1-2,TRBV19,ASSLTGYGYT
TRBJ2-1,TRBV10-3,ATPRLAGDNEQF
TRBJ1-1,TRBV3-1/TRBV3-2,ASSPSGQGLAF
TRBJ1-5,TRBV27,ASSPTSNQPQH